This paragraph covers one T cell receptor (beta chain) sequence. TCRdb re-clonotyped the PCR reads via MiXCR. The table shows roughly 9,900 clones, with approximately 30% occurring only once. The data stem from a study of metastatic and nonmetastatic thyroid tumors. The CDR3 runs 13 residues. The germline V gene encodes CDR1 DFQATT and CDR2 SNEGSKA (reference sequence). Trimming took off 0 bases at V and 2 bases at J, with 7 bases between the two ends. All patients were treatment-naive before thyroid surgery. Input material: tumor tissue. The origin of this receptor is a male donor with papillary thyroid cancer or a benign thyroid nodule (not recorded which). Some clones in this sample may be carry-over from other donors' samples. The V call is TRBV20-1, the J call TRBJ1-1, with a possible D match to TRBD1 (5 bases). CDR3 DNA: TGCAGTGCTAGAGATTGGGACAACACTGAAGCTTTCTTT. Protein: CSARDWDNTEAFF.